This TCR beta chain was captured in a study of cytomegalovirus exposure and HLA in healthy donors. This CDR3 is built from 22 residues. With 4 bases clipped from V and 0 bases from J, the junction kept 22 bases outside the gene matches. The V gene's germline CDR1 is SGHVS and CDR2 FQNEAQ. This clone has a single count. Its antigen is as yet unknown. Regarding the study as a whole: In a later analysis, TCR beta V- and J-gene trimming was associated with a missense DCLRE1C variant. A later analysis reportedly found that, within productive TCRs, an Asian-associated ancestry cluster had fewer N-insertions than the mean observed across the approximately 700 donors. Earlier results showed most TCR beta V segments being productive about 90% or about 30% of the time. TCR beta sequences reportedly predicted most subjects' HLA-A and HLA-B alleles accurately.

PCR was performed using 60 Vbeta and 13 Jbeta primers. Sequenced by immunoSEQ multiplex PCR; TCRdb stores in-frame clones only, minus some. The table shows around 140,000 clones, with around 80% occurring only once. The clonotype originates from an older woman in good health and CMV-seropositive. The sequencing sample was made of PBMCs. This chain uses TRBV7-8 with TRBJ2-3; 10 bases line up with TRBD1. CDR3 protein: CASSSPKPGTGATQTSTDTQYF. The CDR3, as DNA: TGTGCCAGCAGCTCGCCAAAACCCGGGACAGGGGCTACACAAACGAGCACAGATACGCAGTATTTT.